The 22 T cell receptor beta chains presented below share a single source sample, sequenced in a study of T cell responses to AZD1222 COVID-19 vaccine. Sequencing was performed with immunoSEQ multiplex PCR; in TCRdb, only in-frame clones are kept and a portion is missing. The sample carries 120,000 to 150,000 clones, 85% to 90% recorded once. The sequencing here drew on peripheral blood, taken 28 days after the second AZD1222 dose. These receptors were taken from an adult who received the AZD1222 COVID-19 vaccine.

The CDR3 sequence: CASTPSSGFQETQYF. The DNA for the CDR3 is TGTGCCAGCACCCCCAGTAGCGGCTTCCAAGAGACCCAGTACTTC. The chain has TRBV7-2 and TRBJ2-5; a possible D gene is TRBD2 (6 bases). V lost 7 bases and J 1 base, leaving 16 bases between the germline ends. In germline, CDR1 is SGHTA, CDR2 FQGNSA. There are 15 residues in the CDR3.

The V and J genes are TRBV30 and TRBJ2-6, with D perhaps TRBD1 (6 bases). Trimming left V 0 bases short and J 13 bases short, with 13 bases between. Germline V CDR1 and CDR2: GTSNPN, SVGIG (reference sequence). The CDR3 totals 13 residues. Here the CDR3 reads CAWSVKGVGVLTF. The DNA of the CDR3 is TGTGCCTGGAGTGTAAAGGGGGTTGGGGTCCTGACTTTC.

This chain links TRBV7-9 with TRBJ1-2; no reliable D call. The CDR3 totals 11 residues. Germline V gene data show CDR1 as SEHNR and CDR2 as FQNEAQ (reference sequence). V lost 2 bases to trimming and J lost 7 bases, with 5 bases between them. The CDR3 reads CASSLKGGYTF. The CDR3 nucleotides are TGTGCCAGCAGCTTAAAGGGTGGCTACACCTTC.

The chain is built from TRBV6-5 and TRBJ2-1; the D gene is possibly TRBD2 (7 bases). The V end was cut by 11 bases, the J end by 6 bases, with 20 bases between. Germline-derived CDR1 and CDR2 are MNHEY and SVGAGI. The CDR3 spans 14 residues. CDR3 region: CAAELGGGRNEQFF. DNA for the CDR3: TGTGCCGCCGAACTGGGGGGGGGCCGCAATGAGCAGTTCTTC.

J is TRBJ1-3 and V is TRBV7-6; D is possibly TRBD1 (5 bases). CDR1 and CDR2 from the germline V gene are SGHVS and FNYEAQ. The V end was cut by 2 bases, the J end by 2 bases, with 10 bases between. CDR3 length: 15 residues. The CDR3: CASSLKGDAGNTIYF. CDR3 DNA: TGTGCCAGCAGCTTAAAAGGGGACGCTGGAAACACCATATATTTT.

The V and J genes are TRBV6-5 and TRBJ1-2; 8 bases are a match to TRBD1. Germline CDR1 reads MNHEY; CDR2 reads SVGAGI. The CDR3 runs 13 residues. Trimming took 8 bases from V and 4 from J; bases not matched to a gene: 6. The CDR3 sequence: CASAGGTGYGYTF. The CDR3 nucleotides are TGTGCCAGCGCGGGGGGGACAGGCTATGGCTACACCTTC.

This chain links TRBV19 with TRBJ1-3, with D unresolved. Germline V gene sequence: CDR1 LNHDA, CDR2 SQIVND (reference sequence). The V gene lost 4 bases and the J gene lost 4 bases, with 14 bases spanning the gap. The length of the CDR3 is 15 residues. The CDR3 loop is CASSKEGASGNTIYF. CDR3 coding DNA: TGTGCCAGTAGTAAGGAGGGAGCTTCGGGAAACACCATATATTTT.

V and J are TRBV15 and TRBJ2-4, with 10 nucleotides matching TRBD1. The CDR3 contains 16 residues. The V gene end was trimmed by 5 bases and the J gene end by 6 bases; junction bases not matched to a gene: 10. Germline V lookup: CDR1 LNHNV, CDR2 YYDKDF (reference sequence). The CDR3 loop reads CATSGIVGQGINIQYF. In DNA, the CDR3 is TGTGCCACCAGCGGAATAGTGGGACAGGGGATAAACATTCAGTACTTC.

The V gene is TRBV3-1 (or the pseudogene TRBV3-2), the J gene TRBJ2-1, with D perhaps TRBD2 (6 bases). The germline V and J ends were trimmed by 1 base and 15 bases, with 10 bases remaining between them. This CDR3 spans 11 amino acids. The V gene's germline CDR1 is LGHDT and CDR2 YNNKEL (reference sequence). CDR3 DNA: TGTGCCAGCAGCCAAGGGGGGAGGCGGTTCTTC. It encodes CASSQGGRRFF.

With respect to this clone: At one of its ends the junction is not consistent with the germline gene, which may arise from a read error. The chain combines TRBV7-8 with TRBJ2-3; tentatively, D is TRBD2 (6 bases). Germline CDR1 SGHVS, CDR2 FQNEAQ. The CDR3 is made up of 16 amino acids. The CDR3 DNA reads as TGTGCCAGCACCTTATCTCGGGACTCCCGCACAGATACGCAGTATTTT. It codes for CASTLSRDSRTDTQYF.

This sequence joins TRBV28 and TRBJ2-7, with D unclear. CDR3 length: 14 amino acids. The germline CDR1 and CDR2 sequences are MDHEN and SYDVKM. Trimming took off 6 bases at V and 5 bases at J, with 17 bases between the two ends. CDR3 residues: CASSDGYAADEQYF. In nucleotides, the CDR3 is TGTGCCAGCAGCGATGGATACGCGGCCGACGAGCAGTACTTC.

The J gene is TRBJ2-7, the V gene TRBV6-5; 8 nucleotides agree with TRBD2. The ends lost 4 bases at V and 6 bases at J; junction bases unmatched: 8. The CDR3 spans 14 residues. The germline CDR1 and CDR2 sequences are MNHEY and SVGAGI. CDR3 amino acids: CASSSHGGAGEQYF. CDR3 DNA: TGTGCCAGCAGTTCTCACGGGGGGGCAGGCGAGCAGTACTTC.

The J gene is TRBJ1-2, the V gene TRBV5-1; a weak D match, TRBD1 (5 bases). V lost 0 bases to trimming and J lost 1 base, with 7 bases between them. CDR3 length: 14 residues. The germline V gene has CDR1 SGHRS and CDR2 YFSETQ. The CDR3 nucleotides are TGCGCCAGCAGCTTGGCAGGGTTTAACTATGGCTACACCTTC. Translating it yields CASSLAGFNYGYTF.

The genes are TRBV7-2 and TRBJ2-5, with no clear D. Trimming took off 2 bases at V and 5 bases at J, with 9 bases between the two ends. Germline lookup yields CDR1 SGHTA and CDR2 FQGNSA. The CDR3 is 13 residues long. For the CDR3, the DNA is TGTGCCAGCAGCTTAACGACGATGGAGACCCAGTACTTC. Its translation is CASSLTTMETQYF.

V is TRBV18 and J is TRBJ2-5; D uncertain. Trimming removed 5 bases at V and 0 bases at J, with 4 bases between. Germline assignment: CDR1 KGHSH and CDR2 LQKENI. The CDR3 extends over 12 amino acids. CDR3 in amino acids: CASSTYQETQYF. The CDR3 DNA follows: TGTGCCAGCTCAACGTACCAAGAGACCCAGTACTTC.

This chain joins TRBV28 and TRBJ1-6; D perhaps matches TRBD1 (5 bases). V was cut by 4 bases and J by 6 bases, with 13 bases left in between. Germline V lookup: CDR1 MDHEN, CDR2 SYDVKM. The CDR3 runs to 15 residues. The CDR3 coding sequence is TGTGCCAGCAGTTCCGGGACCACGGGTAATTCACCCCTCCACTTT. It translates to CASSSGTTGNSPLHF.

In its sample, this clone was seen a few times. V is TRBV25-1 and J is TRBJ1-6, with no clear D. The V and J ends lost 4 bases and 5 bases respectively, with 12 bases between them. Germline V lookup: CDR1 MGHDK, CDR2 SYGVNS. CDR3 length: 15 amino acids. The CDR3, as DNA: TGTGCCAGCAGTGGGCTCGGGTGGAATAATTCACCCCTCCACTTT. This sequence encodes CASSGLGWNNSPLHF.

V is TRBV7-9 and J is TRBJ1-3, with TRBD1 as a possible D gene (6 bases). The CDR3 is made up of 18 amino acids. V lost 2 bases, J lost 0 bases, and 17 bases lay in between. The germline V gene has CDR1 SEHNR and CDR2 FQNEAQ (reference sequence). The CDR3 region has the DNA TGTGCCAGCAGCTTAACAGGGTCCGACCCCCACTCTGGAAACACCATATATTTT. Translating it yields CASSLTGSDPHSGNTIYF.

This clone has just one count. V usage is TRBV19 and J usage is TRBJ2-2; 7 bases match TRBD1. CDR1 is LNHDA and CDR2 is SQIVND in the germline V gene (reference sequence). The CDR3 sequence is 15 residues long. Trimming removed 6 bases from V and 0 bases from J; junction bases left unmatched: 4. Here the CDR3 DNA reads TGTGCCAGTAGGGGGGACAGATCGAACACCGGGGAGCTGTTTTTT. This codes for CASRGDRSNTGELFF. Full variable domain (missing parts from reference TRBV19 and TRBJ2-2): DGGITQSPKYLFRKEGQNVTLSCEQNLNHDAMYWYRQDPGQGLRLIYYSQIVNDFQKGDIAEGYSVSREKKESFPLTVTSAQKNPTAFYLCASRGDRSNTGELFFGEGSRLTVL.

This clone has just a few counts. V gene TRBV19 combines with J gene TRBJ1-1; a weak D match, TRBD1 (6 bases). Trimming took 8 bases from V and 3 from J, leaving 13 bases between them. The germline gives CDR1 LNHDA, CDR2 SQIVND (reference sequence). The CDR3 totals 13 residues. DNA of the CDR3: TGTGCCAGTGTCCTGAGGGGGGACACTGAAGCTTTCTTT. Its protein is CASVLRGDTEAFF.

The CDR3 spells CASRARDRGYEQYF. The CDR3 region has the DNA TGTGCCAGCAGAGCCCGGGACAGGGGCTACGAGCAGTACTTC. The rearrangement uses TRBV27 and TRBJ2-7, with 10 bases that match TRBD1. This CDR3 is built from 14 residues. Trimming removed 6 bases from V and 3 bases from J; junction bases left unmatched: 5. CDR1 MNHEY and CDR2 SMNVEV come from the germline V gene (reference sequence).

V usage is TRBV5-5 and J usage is TRBJ2-3; D not resolved. Germline assignment: CDR1 SGHKS and CDR2 YYEKEE (reference sequence). Trimming cost V 0 bases and J 7 bases, with 12 bases left between them. This CDR3 is built from 14 residues. This chain's CDR3 is CASSLATYLNTQYF. CDR3 in DNA: TGTGCCAGCAGCTTGGCCACTTACCTAAATACGCAGTATTTT.